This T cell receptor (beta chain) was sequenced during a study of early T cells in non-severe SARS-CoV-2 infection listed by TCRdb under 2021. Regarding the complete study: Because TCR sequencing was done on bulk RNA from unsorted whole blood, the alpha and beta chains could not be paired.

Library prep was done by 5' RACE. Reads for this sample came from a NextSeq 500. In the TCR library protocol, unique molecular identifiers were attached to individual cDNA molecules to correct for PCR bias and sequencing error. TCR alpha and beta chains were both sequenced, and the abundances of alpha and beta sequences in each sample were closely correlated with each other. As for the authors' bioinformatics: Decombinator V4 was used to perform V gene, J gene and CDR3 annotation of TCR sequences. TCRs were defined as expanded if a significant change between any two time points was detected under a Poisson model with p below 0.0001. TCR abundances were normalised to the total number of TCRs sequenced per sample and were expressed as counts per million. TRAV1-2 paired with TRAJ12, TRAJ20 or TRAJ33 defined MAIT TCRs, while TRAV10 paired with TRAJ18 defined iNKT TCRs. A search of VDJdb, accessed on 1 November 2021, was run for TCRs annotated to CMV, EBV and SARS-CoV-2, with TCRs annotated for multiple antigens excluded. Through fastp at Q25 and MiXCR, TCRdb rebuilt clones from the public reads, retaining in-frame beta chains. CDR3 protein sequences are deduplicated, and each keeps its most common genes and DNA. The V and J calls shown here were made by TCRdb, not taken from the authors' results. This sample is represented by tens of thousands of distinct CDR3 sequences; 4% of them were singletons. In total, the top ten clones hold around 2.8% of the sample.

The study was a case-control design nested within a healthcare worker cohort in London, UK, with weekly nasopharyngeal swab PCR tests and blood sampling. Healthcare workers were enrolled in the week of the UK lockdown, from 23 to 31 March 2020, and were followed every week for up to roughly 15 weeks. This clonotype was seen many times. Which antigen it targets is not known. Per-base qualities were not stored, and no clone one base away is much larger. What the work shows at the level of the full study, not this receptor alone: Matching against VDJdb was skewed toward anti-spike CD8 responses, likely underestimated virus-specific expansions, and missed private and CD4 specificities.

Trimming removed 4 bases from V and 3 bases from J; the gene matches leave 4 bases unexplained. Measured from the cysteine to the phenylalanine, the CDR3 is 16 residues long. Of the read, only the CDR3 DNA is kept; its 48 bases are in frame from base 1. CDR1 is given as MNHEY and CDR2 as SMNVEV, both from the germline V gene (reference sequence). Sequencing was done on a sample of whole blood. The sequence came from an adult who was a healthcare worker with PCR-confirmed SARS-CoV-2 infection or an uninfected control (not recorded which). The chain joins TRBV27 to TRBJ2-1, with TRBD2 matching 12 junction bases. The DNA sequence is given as TGTGCCAGCAGTTCCCAACTAGCGGGGGGCTACAATGAGCAGTTCTTC. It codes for CASSSQLAGGYNEQFF.